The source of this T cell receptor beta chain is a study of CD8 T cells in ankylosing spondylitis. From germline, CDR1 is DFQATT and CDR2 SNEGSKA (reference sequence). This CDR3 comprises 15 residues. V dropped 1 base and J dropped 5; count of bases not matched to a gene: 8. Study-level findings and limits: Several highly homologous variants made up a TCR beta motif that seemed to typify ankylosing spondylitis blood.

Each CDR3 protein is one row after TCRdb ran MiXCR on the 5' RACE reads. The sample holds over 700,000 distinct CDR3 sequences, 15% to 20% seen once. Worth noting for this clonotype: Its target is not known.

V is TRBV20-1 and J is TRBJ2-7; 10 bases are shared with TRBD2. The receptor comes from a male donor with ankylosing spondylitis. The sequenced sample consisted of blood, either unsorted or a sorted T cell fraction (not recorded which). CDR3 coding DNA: TGCAGTGCTAGAGCCCCTAGCGGGAGTGGCCACGAGCAGTACTTC. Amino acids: CSARAPSGSGHEQYF.